This T cell receptor beta chain was profiled in a study of beta chain features in type 1 diabetes. TCRB transcripts that were expressed got sequenced, as all of the isolated RNA had been reverse transcribed. Method: immunoSEQ multiplex PCR; TCRdb's copy keeps in-frame clones and lacks some. The sample shows under 950,000 clones, 17% of them seen only once. There are a few counts of this clone. Antigen unknown. Whole-study results and caveats: Moderate yet significant TCRB CDR3 shortening was seen in Type 1 diabetes patients in all four CD4+ subsets.

The sample taken for sequencing was naive CD4+ T cells from blood. The source is a woman younger than 35 in good health.

CDR3 sequence (DNA): TGTGCCAGCAGCCGTTTTACAGGGGGACGGTTTGGACACAATGAGCAGTTCTTC. Translating gives CASSRFTGGRFGHNEQFF. The V gene is TRBV5-4, the J gene TRBJ2-1; 8 bases match TRBD1. The length of the CDR3 is 18 residues. V lost 4 bases, J lost 5 bases, and 17 bases stayed unmatched. Germline assignment: CDR1 SGHNT and CDR2 YYREEE (reference sequence).